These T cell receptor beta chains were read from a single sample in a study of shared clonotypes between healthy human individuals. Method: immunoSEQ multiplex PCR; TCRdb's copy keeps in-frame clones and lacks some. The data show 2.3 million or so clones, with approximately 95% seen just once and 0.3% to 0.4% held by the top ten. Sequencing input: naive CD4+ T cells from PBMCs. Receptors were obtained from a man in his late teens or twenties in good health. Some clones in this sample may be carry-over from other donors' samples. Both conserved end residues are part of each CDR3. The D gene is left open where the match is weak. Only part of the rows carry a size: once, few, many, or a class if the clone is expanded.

cdr3_nt: TGTGCCAGCAGCTTTATGAGTCCGAACACCGGGGAGCTGTTTTTT
cdr3_aa: CASSFMSPNTGELFF
clone_size: NA
v_call: TRBV7-3
j_call: TRBJ2-2
d_call: NA

cdr3_nt: TGTGCCTGGAGTGGTCTAGCGGAACACAATGAGCAGTTCTTC
cdr3_aa: CAWSGLAEHNEQFF
clone_size: NA
v_call: TRBV30
j_call: TRBJ2-1
d_call: TRBD2

cdr3_nt: TGTGCCAGCACCTGGGACAGGGGGCTTAGGACGCAGTATTTT
cdr3_aa: CASTWDRGLRTQYF
clone_size: NA
v_call: TRBV6-5
j_call: TRBJ2-3
d_call: TRBD1

cdr3_nt: TGTGCCAGCAGCTTCCTCGGTCCCACCGGGGAGCTGTTTTTT
cdr3_aa: CASSFLGPTGELFF
clone_size: once
v_call: TRBV5-6
j_call: TRBJ2-2
d_call: NA

cdr3_nt: TGCGCCAGCAGCTTGGATTTGCTAGGCACAGATACGCAGTATTTT
cdr3_aa: CASSLDLLGTDTQYF
clone_size: NA
v_call: TRBV5-1
j_call: TRBJ2-3
d_call: NA

cdr3_nt: TGTGCCAGCAGCTCGCGGGGCGGGGATCAGCCCCAGCATTTT
cdr3_aa: CASSSRGGDQPQHF
clone_size: NA
v_call: TRBV7-8
j_call: TRBJ1-5
d_call: NA

cdr3_nt: TGTGCCAGCAGCTTCGGAGACAGACCCTACGAGCAGTACTTC
cdr3_aa: CASSFGDRPYEQYF
clone_size: NA
v_call: TRBV7-9
j_call: TRBJ2-7
d_call: NA

cdr3_nt: TGTGCCAGCAGTTACGGACAGACAATAGGGCAGTTCTTC
cdr3_aa: CASSYGQTIGQFF
clone_size: NA
v_call: TRBV2
j_call: TRBJ2-1
d_call: NA

cdr3_nt: TGTGCCAGCAGTATTACAGGGATACGCACAGATACGCAGTATTTT
cdr3_aa: CASSITGIRTDTQYF
clone_size: NA
v_call: TRBV28
j_call: TRBJ2-3
d_call: NA

cdr3_nt: TGCGCCAGCAACTCCGAGGGAGTCGTATACGAGCAGTACTTC
cdr3_aa: CASNSEGVVYEQYF
clone_size: NA
v_call: TRBV5-1
j_call: TRBJ2-7
d_call: NA

cdr3_nt: TGTGCCAGCAGCCCAGGACAGAACACCGGGGAGCTGTTTTTT
cdr3_aa: CASSPGQNTGELFF
clone_size: NA
v_call: TRBV7-9
j_call: TRBJ2-2
d_call: NA

cdr3_nt: TGTGCCATCAGTTTAGCGATCACAGATACGCAGTATTTT
cdr3_aa: CAISLAITDTQYF
clone_size: NA
v_call: TRBV10-3
j_call: TRBJ2-3
d_call: NA

cdr3_nt: TGTGCCAGCAGCTTAGGTGGGGGCAATCAGCCCCAGCATTTT
cdr3_aa: CASSLGGGNQPQHF
clone_size: NA
v_call: TRBV7-2
j_call: TRBJ1-5
d_call: NA

cdr3_nt: TGTGCCAGCAGCTATATCTGGGGGTTTGGGGAGGGGAAGAACACTGAAGCTTTCTTT
cdr3_aa: CASSYIWGFGEGKNTEAFF
clone_size: NA
v_call: TRBV13
j_call: TRBJ1-1
d_call: NA

cdr3_nt: TGTGCCAGCAGCTTCCCCCAGGGAGGCTACACCTTC
cdr3_aa: CASSFPQGGYTF
clone_size: NA
v_call: TRBV5-4
j_call: TRBJ1-2
d_call: NA

cdr3_nt: TGCGCCAGCAGCCGACTGGGGGACAATGAGCAGTTCTTC
cdr3_aa: CASSRLGDNEQFF
clone_size: NA
v_call: TRBV5-1
j_call: TRBJ2-1
d_call: NA

cdr3_nt: TGTGCCAGCAGTTTATCGGGGGGCGGCTATGGCTACACCTTC
cdr3_aa: CASSLSGGGYGYTF
clone_size: NA
v_call: TRBV28
j_call: TRBJ1-2
d_call: NA

cdr3_nt: TGCGCCAGCAGCCACGGGGGACAGACGAACTATGGCTACACCTTC
cdr3_aa: CASSHGGQTNYGYTF
clone_size: NA
v_call: TRBV4-3
j_call: TRBJ1-2
d_call: TRBD1

cdr3_nt: TGTGCCAGCAGACTAATCAGGGGGGTAGGGCCCCAGCATTTT
cdr3_aa: CASRLIRGVGPQHF
clone_size: once
v_call: TRBV28
j_call: TRBJ1-5
d_call: TRBD1

cdr3_nt: TGTGCCAGCACCAGGTCGGACACTGAAGCTTTCTTT
cdr3_aa: CASTRSDTEAFF
clone_size: few
v_call: TRBV6-6
j_call: TRBJ1-1
d_call: NA

cdr3_nt: TGTGCCAGCAGTTTCCCCTCGACAGGGAGGGTACCGACCCAGTACTTC
cdr3_aa: CASSFPSTGRVPTQYF
clone_size: NA
v_call: TRBV28
j_call: TRBJ2-5
d_call: NA

cdr3_nt: TGCGCCAGCAGTCGTGACGGGGGATCCTACAATGAGCAGTTCTTC
cdr3_aa: CASSRDGGSYNEQFF
clone_size: NA
v_call: TRBV10-1
j_call: TRBJ2-1
d_call: NA

cdr3_nt: TGTGCCAGCAGTATCCAGACAGCAAACTATGGCTACACCTTC
cdr3_aa: CASSIQTANYGYTF
clone_size: NA
v_call: TRBV28
j_call: TRBJ1-2
d_call: NA

cdr3_nt: TGTGCCAGCAGTTATTCCGGGGCCCCGCCAAACACTGAAGCTTTCTTT
cdr3_aa: CASSYSGAPPNTEAFF
clone_size: once
v_call: TRBV6-5
j_call: TRBJ1-1
d_call: NA

cdr3_nt: TGTGCCAGCAGGGCAACCGGCGGGAATCCTAGTAATGAGCAGTTCTTC
cdr3_aa: CASRATGGNPSNEQFF
clone_size: once
v_call: TRBV7-3
j_call: TRBJ2-1
d_call: NA

cdr3_nt: TGTGCCAGTAGAGATCAACTGACAGGGGCGTATTTT
cdr3_aa: CASRDQLTGAYF
clone_size: NA
v_call: TRBV19
j_call: TRBJ1-3
d_call: TRBD1

cdr3_nt: TGTGCCAGCAGCTTAGGCGAGAACTCTGGAAACACCATATATTTT
cdr3_aa: CASSLGENSGNTIYF
clone_size: NA
v_call: TRBV7-9
j_call: TRBJ1-3
d_call: NA

cdr3_nt: TGTGCCAGCAGTCTAACGTTCGGGCGACTAGCGGGGGATGGAGGGGAGCTGTTTTTT
cdr3_aa: CASSLTFGRLAGDGGELFF
clone_size: NA
v_call: TRBV27
j_call: TRBJ2-2
d_call: TRBD2

cdr3_nt: TGCGCCAGCAGCCAGCGGCCGGGACGCCTTGCAACTAATGAAAAACTGTTTTTT
cdr3_aa: CASSQRPGRLATNEKLFF
clone_size: NA
v_call: TRBV5-1
j_call: TRBJ1-4
d_call: NA

cdr3_nt: TGTGCCAGCTCACCAATTTGGACCGCGGGGACAGACGAGCAGTTCTTC
cdr3_aa: CASSPIWTAGTDEQFF
clone_size: NA
v_call: TRBV18
j_call: TRBJ2-1
d_call: NA

cdr3_nt: TGTGCCAGCAGCCAAGATCAGTGGGGAACCCATGGCTACACCTTC
cdr3_aa: CASSQDQWGTHGYTF
clone_size: NA
v_call: TRBV14
j_call: TRBJ1-2
d_call: NA

cdr3_nt: TGCGCCAGCAGCTTCTTTACAGGGAACTATGGCTACACCTTC
cdr3_aa: CASSFFTGNYGYTF
clone_size: NA
v_call: TRBV5-1
j_call: TRBJ1-2
d_call: NA

cdr3_nt: TGTGCCAGCAGCCAAACGGACAGCTCCTACGAGCAGTACTTC
cdr3_aa: CASSQTDSSYEQYF
clone_size: NA
v_call: TRBV4-2
j_call: TRBJ2-7
d_call: NA

cdr3_nt: TGTGCCAGCAGCCTGACCTGGGGGGGCGATGAAAAACTGTTTTTT
cdr3_aa: CASSLTWGGDEKLFF
clone_size: NA
v_call: TRBV27
j_call: TRBJ1-4
d_call: NA

cdr3_nt: TGTGCCAGCAGGGCCGTTCGGGGCGCGGGCACCGGGGAGCTGTTTTTT
cdr3_aa: CASRAVRGAGTGELFF
clone_size: NA
v_call: TRBV28
j_call: TRBJ2-2
d_call: NA

cdr3_nt: TGTGCCAGCAGTTACGACGCGTTTGGGTACACCTTC
cdr3_aa: CASSYDAFGYTF
clone_size: NA
v_call: TRBV6-6
j_call: TRBJ1-2
d_call: NA